One and the same sample provided the 4 T cell receptor beta chains below, sequenced in a study of blood T cell repertoires in COVID-19. The protocol was immunoSEQ multiplex PCR, while the TCRdb copy is restricted to in-frame clones and leaves out a portion. Of around 150,000 clones listed, 85% to 95% are singletons. The sequenced material came from peripheral blood. The receptors derive from a woman between 50 and 59 years old with acute or convalescent COVID-19.

This chain links TRBV19 with TRBJ1-1; D gene ambiguous. The CDR3 is 11 amino acids. Germline V gene lookup returns CDR1 LNHDA and CDR2 SQIVND (reference sequence). Trimming took 5 bases from V and 12 from J, leaving 13 bases between them. In nucleotides, the CDR3 is TGTGCCAGTAGTCCTTGGAGGGTTTCTTTCTTT. Translation: CASSPWRVSFF.

A remark on this clone: Since a much larger clone is just one base distant, this may be a read error. This CDR3 is also generated by other DNA sequences in the sample. The chain links TRBV12-3 or TRBV12-4 to TRBJ1-1; D is uncertain. V lost 4 bases to trimming and J lost 1 base, with 4 bases between them. This CDR3 contains 12 residues. The CDR3 spells CASSSGNTEAFF. CDR3 bases: TGTGCCAGCAGTTCAGGGAACACTGAAGCTTTCTTT.

The gene calls are TRBV2 and TRBJ1-1, with D maybe TRBD1 (5 bases). V shed 7 bases and J shed 7 bases, with 19 bases lying between them. In germline, CDR1 is SNHLY, CDR2 FYNNEI. The CDR3 consists of 14 residues. The CDR3 here is CASTDLREGDEAFF. DNA of the CDR3: TGTGCCAGCACTGATCTCAGGGAAGGGGATGAAGCTTTCTTT.

The V and J genes are TRBV7-9 and TRBJ1-2; perhaps TRBD1 as D (5 bases). The CDR3 length is 16 residues. Trimming stripped 5 bases from V and 8 bases from J, with 24 bases between. In germline, CDR1 is SEHNR, CDR2 FQNEAQ (reference sequence). CDR3 DNA: TGTGCCAGCAGCCCCGGAAGGGGAACCCTCTTCCCCGGCTACACCTTC. Its protein is CASSPGRGTLFPGYTF.